This T cell receptor beta chain stems from a study of beta chain features in type 1 diabetes. Study conclusions and caveats: TCRB CDR3s from Type 1 diabetes patients were moderately but significantly shorter in all four CD4+ subsets.

The investigators reverse transcribed all of the isolated RNA, so they sequenced expressed TCRB transcripts. Method: immunoSEQ multiplex PCR; TCRdb's copy keeps in-frame clones and lacks some. In the table there are 160,000 or so clones, almost 65% of which are singletons. As for this clone: The antigen remains undetermined.

The CDR3 runs 12 residues. The germline V gene has CDR1 GTSNPN and CDR2 SVGIG (reference sequence). V gave up 3 bases and J gave up 0 bases, with 5 bases separating them. The chain joins TRBV30 to TRBJ2-5; tentatively, D is TRBD1 or TRBD2 (5 bases each). The sequence was obtained from a man between 25 and 39 years old with type 1 diabetes. The material sequenced was naive CD4+ T cells from blood. CDR3 sequence reads: CAWRGDQETQYF. As DNA, the CDR3 is TGTGCCTGGAGGGGGGACCAAGAGACCCAGTACTTC.